A selection of T cell receptor beta chains follows, all from one sample in a study of blood T cell repertoires in COVID-19. Some clones are missing from TCRdb's copy, which holds only in-frame ones; the method was immunoSEQ multiplex PCR. The sample contains 150,000 to 200,000 clones, roughly 73% of which appear only once. The material sequenced was peripheral blood. The receptors come from a woman of 80 years or more with active or convalescent COVID-19. The CDR3 runs from the conserved cysteine through the conserved F or W.

>TRBJ1-5|TRBV2
CASSPRAGAGQPQHF
>TRBJ2-5|TRBV5-6
CASSLVGSLAQETQYF
>TRBJ1-6|TRBV6-5
CASRAGTNNSPLHF
>TRBJ2-3|TRBV3-1/TRBV3-2
CASSRRGGGAFTDTQYF
>TRBJ1-1|TRBV10-1
CASSESAGHTEAFF
>TRBJ2-5|TRBV2
CASSTVEETQYF
>TRBJ2-5|TRBV9
CASSVVGQGGETQYF
>TRBJ1-1|TRBV5-6
CASSLDRNTEAFF
>TRBJ1-5|TRBV7-2
CASSLQGRQPQHF
>TRBJ2-1|TRBV6-2/TRBV6-3
CASSKVGTRLSNEQFF
>TRBJ1-4|TRBV6-6
CASSFRTGGANEKLFF
>TRBJ2-6|TRBV2
CASRPRTGKLSAGANVLTF
>TRBJ2-1|TRBV15
CATSRYGGGTYNEQFF
>TRBJ1-1|TRBV6-5
CASSYSPGRGTEAFF
>TRBJ1-2|TRBV19
CASSINPGASVGYTF
>TRBJ1-2|TRBV5-6
CASSLVVGDHYGYTF
>TRBJ2-7|TRBV4-3
CASSQDRGVRYEQYF
>TRBJ2-3|TRBV11-2
CASSPFVGGSTDTQYF
>TRBJ1-3|TRBV5-4
CASSLDGSGGYF
>TRBJ2-1|TRBV5-4
CASSFLAGADGNEQFF
>TRBJ2-7|TRBV28
CASGGGTVAYEQYF
>TRBJ1-5|TRBV28
CASSLLGPNQPQHF
>TRBJ1-1|TRBV6-5
CASFPRMNTEAFF
>TRBJ2-1|TRBV5-6
CASSLPGVPVNNEQFF
>TRBJ2-5|TRBV2
CASSREETQYF
>TRBJ2-5|TRBV4-2
CASSQVASGGKETQYF
>TRBJ2-3|TRBV7-9
CASSLPGLRTDTQYF
>TRBJ1-6|TRBV6-6
CASSRRDRGFDNSPLHF
>TRBJ1-2|TRBV2
CASSVLGSTNYGYTF
>TRBJ1-1|TRBV6-5
CASKPAEVEDTEAFF
>TRBJ2-3|TRBV6-1
CASSEGRGQGTDTQYF
>TRBJ1-5|TRBV18
CASSPGTGGNQPQHF
>TRBJ1-1|TRBV3-1/TRBV3-2
CASSHQEASEAFF
>TRBJ1-1|TRBV7-6
CASRRREPMNTEAFF
>TRBJ1-4|TRBV3-1/TRBV3-2
CASSQELTATNEKLFF
>TRBJ2-3|TRBV9
CASSAGTGSGTDTQYF
>TRBJ2-5|TRBV7-2
CASSFSGGAQETQYF
>TRBJ2-2|TRBV15
CATSRYQALNTGELFF
>TRBJ1-5|TRBV18
CASSPLGAGQEQPQHF
>TRBJ2-7|TRBV18
CASSPGRASSYEQYF
>TRBJ2-3|TRBV9
CASSLSGRTSTDTQYF
>TRBJ2-1|TRBV11-2
CASSFLGVSYNEQFF
>TRBJ1-2|TRBV28
CASSSGTGGFGYTF
>TRBJ2-3|TRBV28
CASSLYGGPTDTQYF
>TRBJ2-5|TRBV5-1
CASSLGGTGGIETQYF
>TRBJ2-7|TRBV12-3/TRBV12-4
CASSSGQAAEQYF
>TRBJ2-7|TRBV2
CASSESPHEQYF
>TRBJ1-1|TRBV9
CASSTGDGEAFF